These 22 T cell receptor beta chains share one sample of origin, sequenced in a study of blood T cell repertoires in COVID-19. This table comes from immunoSEQ multiplex PCR, and its TCRdb copy is limited to in-frame clones, with some not included. Here the sample spans about 54,000 clones, roughly 91% being singletons. The source material was peripheral blood. Receptors originate from a man aged 50-60 years with active COVID-19.

The gene calls are TRBV29-1 and TRBJ2-3, with 11 bases matching TRBD1. The CDR3 contains 14 residues. Germline V lookup: CDR1 SQVTM, CDR2 ANQGSEA. V shed 7 bases, J shed 6 bases, and the junction held 9 bases outside the gene matches. For the CDR3, the DNA is TGCAGCGACCGTAAGGACAGGGGGCCTGATACGCAGTATTTT. Translating gives CSDRKDRGPDTQYF.

The gene calls are TRBV9 and TRBJ2-5; 8 bases are a match to TRBD2. CDR3 length: 13 amino acids. Per germline, CDR1 SGDLS and CDR2 YYNGEE. J gave up 5 bases and V 7 bases, and 7 bases lay outside the gene matches. The CDR3 DNA reads TGTGCCAGCGGTGCCTCGGGGGGGGAGACCCAGTACTTC. Protein product: CASGASGGETQYF.

The V gene is TRBV6-2 or TRBV6-3, the J gene TRBJ1-1, with 11 positions matching TRBD1. The CDR3 runs to 16 residues. The germline gives CDR1 MNHEY, CDR2 SVGEGT. The J segment lost 4 bases and the V segment lost 5 bases, leaving 9 bases of the junction unmatched. CDR3 coding DNA: TGTGCCAGCAGTCTCAACAGGGACAGGGGGGGCACTGAAGCTTTCTTT. This codes for CASSLNRDRGGTEAFF.

The chain uses TRBV9 and TRBJ2-4, with TRBD2 matching 13 bases. V lost 2 bases to trimming and J lost 4 bases; unmatched junction nucleotides: 6. Germline lookup yields CDR1 SGDLS and CDR2 YYNGEE. The CDR3 extends over 17 amino acids. The CDR3 DNA reads as TGTGCCAGCAGCGTCAATGGACTAGCGGGAGCAAAAAACATTCAGTACTTC. Its translation is CASSVNGLAGAKNIQYF.

V usage is TRBV6-2 or TRBV6-3 and J usage is TRBJ2-7, with 11 bases lining up with TRBD1. This CDR3 region has 14 residues. Germline CDR1 and CDR2: MNHEY and SVGEGT. The J segment lost 3 bases and the V segment lost 6 bases, leaving 4 bases of the junction unmatched. The CDR3 loop reads CASSSGTGGYEQYF. The CDR3 DNA follows: TGTGCCAGCAGCTCCGGGACAGGGGGCTACGAGCAGTACTTC.

This clone turned up a few times. This chain joins TRBV28 and TRBJ2-3; 8 bases match TRBD2. The germline V gene has CDR1 MDHEN and CDR2 SYDVKM. V was clipped by 8 bases and J by 7 bases; unmatched bases: 14. The CDR3 loop spans 15 amino acids. This CDR3 is CASALNGGAVNTQYF. The DNA of the CDR3 is TGTGCCAGCGCCCTTAACGGGGGGGCCGTCAATACGCAGTATTTT.

This clone was seen once. The rearrangement links TRBV24-1 to TRBJ2-7; 8 bases agree with TRBD1. CDR3 length: 18 residues. In germline, CDR1 is KGHDR, CDR2 SFDVKD. Germline trimming cut 2 bases from V and 4 bases from J; bases unmatched to any gene: 15. The CDR3 loop is CATSDSVNPGTGRYEQYF. The CDR3 nucleotides are TGTGCCACCAGTGATTCGGTAAACCCGGGGACAGGCAGATACGAGCAGTACTTC.

This chain links TRBV9 with TRBJ2-5, with TRBD2 matching 8 bases. Germline V gives CDR1 SGDLS, CDR2 YYNGEE. V trimming: 3 bases; J trimming: 5 bases; junction bases outside the gene matches: 6. The CDR3 covers 14 residues. The CDR3 sequence: CASSGSGSGETQYF. In DNA, the CDR3 is TGTGCCAGCAGCGGAAGCGGGAGTGGGGAGACCCAGTACTTC. Together with reference TRBV9 and TRBJ2-5, the CDR3 gives the full variable domain: DSGVTQTPKHLITATGQRVTLRCSPRSGDLSVYWYQQSLDQGLQFLIQYYNGEERAKGNILERFSAQQFPDLHSELNLSSLELGDSALYFCASSGSGSGETQYFGPGTRLLVL.

The rearrangement links TRBV5-1 to TRBJ2-1; TRBD2 agrees at 10 bases. In germline, CDR1 is SGHRS, CDR2 YFSETQ. This CDR3 is 16 amino acids long. J gave up 6 bases and V 0 bases, and 6 bases lay outside the gene matches. The CDR3 DNA reads TGCGCCAGCAGCTTGGGGGCTCTAGCGGGAGCCAATGAGCAGTTCTTC. Protein: CASSLGALAGANEQFF.

The rearrangement uses TRBV5-4 and TRBJ2-5; 9 positions match TRBD1. CDR3 size: 14 residues. CDR1 and CDR2 (germline): SGHNT, YYREEE (reference sequence). The J segment lost 5 bases and the V segment lost 1 base, leaving 3 bases of the junction unmatched. The CDR3 coding sequence is TGTGCCAGCAGCTTGACAGGGGGCGGGGAGACCCAGTACTTC. As protein: CASSLTGGGETQYF.

The chain carries TRBV11-3 and TRBJ1-2; D uncertain. CDR1 SGHNT and CDR2 YENEEA come from the germline V gene. This CDR3 spans 17 amino acids. The V gene lost 5 bases and the J gene lost 3 bases, with 22 bases spanning the gap. This CDR3 reads CASSLSVQPWRDYGYTF. In DNA, the CDR3 is TGTGCCAGCAGCCTCTCGGTACAGCCTTGGAGGGACTATGGCTACACCTTC.

V and J are TRBV9 and TRBJ2-2; possible D gene TRBD2, 5 bases. This CDR3 is 15 amino acids long. Germline V gene data show CDR1 as SGDLS and CDR2 as YYNGEE. V lost 3 bases to trimming and J lost 2 bases, with 11 bases between them. CDR3 sequence (DNA): TGTGCCAGCAGCGGGAGGACCGCCAACACCGGGGAGCTGTTTTTT. The encoded protein is CASSGRTANTGELFF.

This clone has just one count. This chain uses TRBV9 with TRBJ2-2; possible D gene TRBD1, 6 bases. This CDR3 is 15 amino acids long. CDR1 is SGDLS and CDR2 is YYNGEE in the germline V gene. Trimming took off 4 bases at V and 0 bases at J, with 10 bases between the two ends. The CDR3 nucleotides read TGTGCCAGCAGCCCCCGGACAGCGAACACCGGGGAGCTGTTTTTT. Amino acid sequence: CASSPRTANTGELFF. The variable domain in full, with the rest retrieved from reference TRBV9 and TRBJ2-2, is DSGVTQTPKHLITATGQRVTLRCSPRSGDLSVYWYQQSLDQGLQFLIQYYNGEERAKGNILERFSAQQFPDLHSELNLSSLELGDSALYFCASSPRTANTGELFFGEGSRLTVL.

J is TRBJ2-7 and V is TRBV28, with 8 bases that match TRBD2. CDR1 and CDR2 from the germline V gene are MDHEN and SYDVKM. The CDR3 runs 14 residues. With V trimmed by 7 bases and J by 3 bases, 8 bases remained unmatched. CDR3 bases: TGTGCCAGCATCAGTAGCGGGGCGTACTACGAGCAGTACTTC. Encoded protein: CASISSGAYYEQYF.

CDR3 DNA: TGCGCCAGCAGCCGGGACAGGGGGAACACTGAAGCTTTCTTT. Its protein product is CASSRDRGNTEAFF. This sequence joins TRBV4-1 and TRBJ1-1; 10 bases are shared with TRBD1. Per germline, CDR1 MGHRA and CDR2 YSYEKL. Germline trimming cut 4 bases from V and 1 base from J; bases unmatched to any gene: 0. The CDR3 has 14 amino acids.

This clone was observed a handful of times. This chain links TRBV12-5 with TRBJ1-5; 7 bases agree with TRBD1. This CDR3 is 13 amino acids long. The germline gives CDR1 LGHNT, CDR2 FRNRAP. Trimming removed 5 bases from V and 6 bases from J; junction bases left unmatched: 4. CDR3 nucleotide sequence: TGTGCTAGTGGTACAGGGGTGGGTCAGCCCCAGCATTTT. This sequence encodes CASGTGVGQPQHF. The variable domain in full, with the rest retrieved from reference TRBV12-5 and TRBJ1-5, is DARVTQTPRHKVTEMGQEVTMRCQPILGHNTVFWYRQTMMQGLELLAYFRNRAPLDDSGMPKDRFSAEMPDATLATLKIQPSEPRDSAVYFCASGTGVGQPQHFGDGTRLSIL.

V gene TRBV7-3 combines with J gene TRBJ2-2, with 7 bases matching TRBD2. This CDR3 is built from 16 residues. The ends lost 1 base at V and 6 bases at J; junction bases unmatched: 8. Germline CDR1 reads SGHTA; CDR2 reads FQGTGA. The CDR3 DNA is TGTGCCAGCAGCTTAAGGGGCGGGAGAGCTGCCGGGGAGCTGTTTTTT. Protein: CASSLRGGRAAGELFF.

The chain uses TRBV6-2 or TRBV6-3 and TRBJ2-1, with unresolved D. Germline CDR1 reads MNHEY; CDR2 reads SVGEGT. V shed 5 bases and J shed 1 base, with 9 bases lying between them. This CDR3 is 14 amino acids long. CDR3 nucleotide sequence: TGTGCCAGCAGTCCCCCCCCGTCCTACAATGAGCAGTTCTTC. This encodes CASSPPPSYNEQFF.

The gene calls are TRBV27 and TRBJ2-7, with D unclear. V gave up 6 bases and J gave up 3 bases, with 15 bases separating them. The CDR3 has 14 amino acids. Germline V gene data show CDR1 as MNHEY and CDR2 as SMNVEV (reference sequence). The CDR3: CASSLAPNLYEQYF. CDR3 in DNA: TGTGCCAGCAGCTTGGCCCCGAACCTCTACGAGCAGTACTTC.

In DNA, the CDR3 is TGCGCCAGCAGCCCAGGGACTAGCGGGGAAGAGACCCAGTACTTC. This encodes CASSPGTSGEETQYF. This chain joins TRBV5-1 and TRBJ2-5, with 13 nucleotides matching TRBD2. The V gene end was trimmed by 4 bases and the J gene end by 3 bases; junction bases not matched to a gene: 3. CDR3 size: 15 residues. CDR1 and CDR2 from the germline V gene are SGHRS and YFSETQ.

This chain uses TRBV28 with TRBJ2-7, with D possibly matching TRBD1 (6 bases). Per the germline V gene, CDR1 is MDHEN and CDR2 is SYDVKM. V lost 11 bases and J lost 5, with 19 bases in between. The CDR3 covers 13 residues. The CDR3 DNA reads TGTGCCGGACGTCAGGGGCTGCGGGACGAGCAGTACTTC. Translated, it gives CAGRQGLRDEQYF.

The chain carries TRBV5-6 and TRBJ2-7; a weak D match, TRBD1 (6 bases). The CDR3 extends over 16 amino acids. The germline V gene has CDR1 SGHDT and CDR2 YYEEEE. V was cut by 3 bases and J by 1 base, with 17 bases left in between. CDR3: CASSSDHFTGSYEQYF. The CDR3 DNA is TGTGCCAGCAGCTCGGATCACTTTACAGGGTCCTACGAGCAGTACTTC.